This T cell receptor beta chain is from a study of cytomegalovirus exposure and HLA in healthy donors. Findings and caveats of the study: Per a prior analysis, the majority of TCR beta V segments were productive roughly 90% or roughly 30% of the time. Within a later analysis, the majority of CMV-associated TCR beta chains appeared HLA-restricted. A later analysis showed TCR association rates differing by HLA locus, peaking at DRB1 and lowest at HLA-C.

At sampling all donors were nominally healthy, likely with unrecorded immune exposures. The ends were cut back, 7 bases at V and 1 base at J, with 17 bases in the middle. The CDR3 is made up of 15 amino acids. CDR1 is MNHEY, CDR2 SVGAGI, per germline. A word on this clone: Its antigen is not identified.

13 Jbeta primers and 60 Vbeta primers were used for the PCR. Using immunoSEQ multiplex PCR, the repertoire was profiled, and TCRdb retains in-frame clones only, with some absent. The table has a few hundred thousand clones, roughly 85% seen once. The chain couples TRBV6-5 to TRBJ2-7; possible D gene TRBD2, 7 bases. Specimen: PBMCs. This clonotype was obtained from a man between 18 and 29 years old in good health and CMV-seronegative. The CDR3 protein is CASKLGGAASYEQYF. CDR3 nucleotide sequence: TGTGCCAGCAAGCTTGGGGGGGCGGCATCCTACGAGCAGTACTTC.